These 12 T cell receptor beta chains share one sample of origin, sequenced in a study of regulatory dendritic cells for organ transplantation. Libraries were prepared by immunoSEQ multiplex PCR; TCRdb keeps only in-frame clonotypes and omits some of them. Of approximately 12,000 clones listed, 60% to 80% are singletons. The antigens of these receptors remain unknown. Sorted subsets were CFSE-labeled and cultured approximately 5 days with allogeneic dendritic cells. Input material: naive CD4+ T cells from blood cultured with regulatory dendritic cells. Subset indicated: CD45RA+ naive T cells. The receptors were gathered from a human donor in good health.

V is TRBV20-1 and J is TRBJ2-1, with 7 bases identical to TRBD2. V trimming: 5 bases; J trimming: 9 bases; junction bases outside the gene matches: 4. CDR3 length: 11 amino acids. Germline CDR1 is DFQATT and CDR2 is SNEGSKA (reference sequence). The chain's CDR3 is CSAPGGGEQFF. As DNA, the CDR3 is TGCAGTGCTCCTGGCGGGGGTGAGCAGTTCTTC.

The chain combines TRBV5-1 with TRBJ1-3; 8 bases fit TRBD1. The germline V gene has CDR1 SGHRS and CDR2 YFSETQ. This CDR3 region has 16 residues. V was clipped by 4 bases and J by 0 bases; unmatched bases: 6. The CDR3 sequence is CASSPRTGNSGNTIYF. Written as DNA, the CDR3 is TGCGCCAGCAGCCCTAGGACAGGGAACTCTGGAAACACCATATATTTT.

This sequence joins TRBV2 and TRBJ1-1; D not resolved. Germline V gene data show CDR1 as SNHLY and CDR2 as FYNNEI. This CDR3 contains 15 residues. V lost 8 bases to trimming and J lost 5 bases, with 21 bases between them. CDR3: CASQREGHPGTEAFF. The CDR3 DNA follows: TGTGCCAGCCAAAGGGAGGGTCACCCGGGGACTGAAGCTTTCTTT.

The rearrangement uses TRBV5-1 and TRBJ1-1; tentative D call: TRBD1 (5 bases). Germline lookup yields CDR1 SGHRS and CDR2 YFSETQ. V gave up 0 bases and J gave up 5 bases, with 14 bases separating them. The CDR3 spans 15 residues. CDR3 in amino acids: CASSLAQGPWTEAFF. The CDR3 DNA sequence: TGCGCCAGCAGCTTGGCCCAGGGTCCCTGGACTGAAGCTTTCTTT.

DNA of the CDR3: TGTGCCAGCAGCCCACAAGCGGGGACCTTGGGGTCTCAGTACTTC. Translation gives CASSPQAGTLGSQYF. This chain joins TRBV2 and TRBJ2-7, with 7 bases aligning to TRBD2. Trimming cost V 6 bases and J 10 bases; bases outside gene matches: 18. The germline gives CDR1 SNHLY, CDR2 FYNNEI. The CDR3 loop spans 15 amino acids.

The chain joins TRBV27 to TRBJ1-4, with D perhaps matching TRBD1 (5 bases). The V end lost 5 bases, the J end lost 3 bases, and 10 bases lay between the germline ends. The germline CDR1 and CDR2 sequences are MNHEY and SMNVEV (reference sequence). This CDR3 region has 14 residues. The CDR3 DNA is TGTGCCAGCAGTCCTAGGGGTGCTAATGAAAAACTGTTTTTT. The encoded protein is CASSPRGANEKLFF.

This clone was recorded a few times. This chain links TRBV5-4 with TRBJ1-1; 9 bases align to TRBD1. Germline V CDR1 and CDR2: SGHNT, YYREEE (reference sequence). V was pared by 4 bases and J by 6 bases, with 7 bases of the junction left unmatched. This CDR3 contains 14 residues. The chain's CDR3 is CASSTRDRVAEAFF. CDR3 nucleotides: TGTGCCAGCAGCACCCGGGACAGGGTCGCTGAAGCTTTCTTT.

This clone was seen once. The chain combines TRBV2 with TRBJ1-1; TRBD1 is a possible D gene (6 bases). The CDR3 runs to 13 residues. Looked up from germline, CDR1 is SNHLY and CDR2 is FYNNEI. The V gene lost 4 bases and the J gene lost 0 bases, with 6 bases spanning the gap. DNA for the CDR3: TGTGCCAGCAGTGGGGACATGAACACTGAAGCTTTCTTT. Translation: CASSGDMNTEAFF.

The V call is TRBV5-5, the J call TRBJ2-2; TRBD1 aligns across 8 bases. V lost 0 bases, J lost 4 bases, and 2 bases stayed unmatched. This CDR3 has 15 residues. The germline V gene encodes CDR1 SGHKS and CDR2 YYEKEE (reference sequence). The CDR3 nucleotides read TGTGCCAGCAGCTTGGGGACAGGGCCCACCGGGGAGCTGTTTTTT. Translated, it gives CASSLGTGPTGELFF.

The chain recombines TRBV6-6 with TRBJ1-2; D gene ambiguous. CDR1 and CDR2 from the germline V gene are MNHNY and SVGAGI (reference sequence). V lost 5 bases, J lost 8 bases, and 15 bases lay in between. CDR3 size: 13 residues. CDR3: CASSAGIPQGYTF. The CDR3 coding sequence is TGTGCCAGCAGTGCGGGGATTCCGCAAGGCTACACCTTC.

The chain recombines TRBV5-5 with TRBJ2-3; 12 positions match TRBD2. CDR1 SGHKS and CDR2 YYEKEE come from the germline V gene (reference sequence). The V segment lost 2 bases and the J segment 0 bases; nucleotides outside the gene matches: 7. The CDR3 runs 18 residues. The CDR3 here is CASSLRLAGGVSTDTQYF. The CDR3, as DNA: TGTGCCAGCAGCTTAAGGCTAGCGGGGGGGGTGAGCACAGATACGCAGTATTTT.

The genes are TRBV6-5 and TRBJ1-6; D is perhaps TRBD1 (6 bases). Trimming pared 2 bases from V and 4 bases from J, leaving 12 bases between. Germline CDR1 and CDR2: MNHEY and SVGAGI. CDR3 length: 16 amino acids. In DNA, the CDR3 is TGTGCCAGCAGTTACGCACAGGGCGGGTATAATTCACCCCTCCACTTT. It specifies CASSYAQGGYNSPLHF.